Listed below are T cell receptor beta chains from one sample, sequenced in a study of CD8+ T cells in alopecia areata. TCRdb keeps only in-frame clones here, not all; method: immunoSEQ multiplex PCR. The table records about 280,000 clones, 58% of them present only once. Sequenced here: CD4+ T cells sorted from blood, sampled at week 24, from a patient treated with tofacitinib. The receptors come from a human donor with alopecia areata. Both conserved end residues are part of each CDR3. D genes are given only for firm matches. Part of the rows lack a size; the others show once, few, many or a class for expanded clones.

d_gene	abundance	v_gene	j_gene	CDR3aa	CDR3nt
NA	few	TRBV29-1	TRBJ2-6	CSGGTGANVLTF	TGCAGCGGAGGGACTGGGGCCAACGTCCTGACTTTC
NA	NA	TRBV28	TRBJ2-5	CASSFLPGSRQAQYF	TGTGCCAGCAGTTTTCTTCCCGGATCCCGACAGGCCCAGTACTTC
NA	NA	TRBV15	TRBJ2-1	CATSRDRGNEQFF	TGTGCCACCAGCAGAGACAGGGGAAATGAGCAGTTCTTC
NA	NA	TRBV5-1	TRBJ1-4	CASSQGTLSEKLFF	TGCGCCAGCAGCCAGGGAACCCTCAGCGAAAAACTGTTTTTT
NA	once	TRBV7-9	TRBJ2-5	CASSSGGASETQYF	TGTGCCAGCAGCTCCGGAGGAGCTTCGGAGACCCAGTACTTC
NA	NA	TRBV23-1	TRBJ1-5	CASSHRQNQPQHF	TGCGCCAGCAGTCACCGACAGAATCAGCCCCAGCATTTT
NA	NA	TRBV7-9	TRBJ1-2	CASSLRQAPTNYGYTF	TGTGCCAGCAGCTTACGGCAGGCTCCCACTAACTATGGCTACACCTTC
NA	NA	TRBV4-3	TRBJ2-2	CASSRLTGELFF	TGCGCCAGCAGCCGGTTGACCGGGGAGCTGTTTTTT
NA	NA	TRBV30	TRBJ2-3	CAWSTPRTDTQYF	TGTGCCTGGAGCACACCAAGGACAGATACGCAGTATTTT
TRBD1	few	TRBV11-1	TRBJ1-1	CASSPDRGTEAFF	TGTGCCAGCAGCCCCGACAGGGGCACTGAAGCTTTCTTT